The next 27 T cell receptor beta chains were all read from a single sample in a study of blood T cell repertoires in COVID-19. Profiled with immunoSEQ multiplex PCR; TCRdb holds only in-frame clones, not every one. The table has tens of thousands of clones, around 72% seen once; the top ten hold around 2.6%. The sequenced material came from peripheral blood. The receptors derive from a human donor with acute or convalescent COVID-19. The donor label of this sample is uncertain.

This chain uses TRBV5-1 with TRBJ2-7, with a tentative D call TRBD1 (5 bases). This CDR3 is built from 14 residues. CDR1 SGHRS and CDR2 YFSETQ come from the germline V gene. Trimming removed 0 bases from V and 0 bases from J, with 7 bases in between. CDR3 loop: CASSLGQGSYEQYF. For the CDR3, the DNA is TGCGCCAGCAGCTTGGGTCAGGGCTCCTACGAGCAGTACTTC.

V gene TRBV11-3 combines with J gene TRBJ2-7; D ambiguous. This CDR3 comprises 13 residues. V shed 2 bases and J shed 0 bases, with 5 bases lying between them. Germline-derived CDR1 and CDR2 are SGHNT and YENEEA. DNA of the CDR3: TGTGCCAGCAGCTTATTTAGCTCCTACGAGCAGTACTTC. It codes for CASSLFSSYEQYF. Full variable domain (rest looked up from reference TRBV11-3 and TRBJ2-7): EAGVVQSPRYKIIEKKQPVAFWCNPISGHNTLYWYLQNLGQGPELLIRYENEEAVDDSQLPKDRFSAERLKGVDSTLKIQPAELGDSAVYLCASSLFSSYEQYFGPGTRLTVT.

This chain connects TRBV28 to TRBJ2-2; D is perhaps TRBD2 (6 bases). V was pared by 6 bases and J by 0 bases, with 11 bases between. The CDR3 is 15 amino acids. The germline V gene encodes CDR1 MDHEN and CDR2 SYDVKM. The CDR3 DNA sequence: TGTGCCAGCAGGCTCGGGGGTTCGAACACCGGGGAGCTGTTTTTT. Its protein is CASRLGGSNTGELFF.

The chain couples TRBV3-1 (or the pseudogene TRBV3-2) to TRBJ1-2; tentative D call: TRBD1 (6 bases). In germline, CDR1 is LGHDT, CDR2 YNNKEL (reference sequence). The ends were cut back, 2 bases at V and 2 bases at J, with 12 bases in the middle. The CDR3 length is 15 residues. In DNA, the CDR3 is TGTGCCAGCAGCCAAACCGGGACACTAAACTATGGCTACACCTTC. As protein: CASSQTGTLNYGYTF.

The chain recombines TRBV18 with TRBJ1-1; D is perhaps TRBD1 (6 bases). The CDR3 length is 15 residues. Trimming removed 3 bases at V and 2 bases at J, with 13 bases between. CDR1 is KGHSH, CDR2 LQKENI, per germline. CDR3 region: CASSPRQVQNTEAFF. CDR3 sequence (DNA): TGTGCCAGCTCACCTAGACAGGTCCAAAACACTGAAGCTTTCTTT.

The chain is built from TRBV28 and TRBJ2-2; D uncertain. This CDR3 has 14 amino acids. V was cut by 1 base and J by 0 bases, with 3 bases left in between. CDR1 is MDHEN, CDR2 SYDVKM, per germline. CDR3 amino acids: CASSLSSNTGELFF. In DNA form, the CDR3 reads TGTGCCAGCAGTTTATCTTCGAACACCGGGGAGCTGTTTTTT. Full variable domain (missing parts from reference TRBV28 and TRBJ2-2): DVKVTQSSRYLVKRTGEKVFLECVQDMDHENMFWYRQDPGLGLRLIYFSYDVKMKEKGDIPEGYSVSREKKERFSLILESASTNQTSMYLCASSLSSNTGELFFGEGSRLTVL.

This clone was observed a handful of times. The V gene is TRBV28, the J gene TRBJ2-3, with 12 bases aligning to TRBD2. Trimming cost V 8 bases and J 7 bases; bases outside gene matches: 13. CDR1 MDHEN and CDR2 SYDVKM come from the germline V gene. The CDR3 has 16 amino acids. This chain's CDR3 is CASATTSGGRGHTQYF. CDR3 sequence (DNA): TGTGCCAGCGCTACAACTAGCGGGGGGAGAGGACATACGCAGTATTTT.

Only one count was recorded for this clone. This chain joins TRBV19 and TRBJ1-1; 8 nucleotides line up with TRBD1. Germline V CDR1 and CDR2: LNHDA, SQIVND (reference sequence). Trimming removed 3 bases from V and 11 bases from J; junction bases left unmatched: 8. This CDR3 spans 13 amino acids. CDR3 in DNA: TGTGCCAGTAGTATCTCGTCAGGGGGCACTGCTTTCTTT. This gives the protein CASSISSGGTAFF.

The CDR3 is CASSLRGRGETQYF. The CDR3 DNA is TGTGCCAGCAGCCTAAGAGGAAGGGGAGAGACCCAGTACTTC. The chain is built from TRBV9 and TRBJ2-5; possible D gene TRBD1, 5 bases. Trimming stripped 4 bases from V and 4 bases from J, with 14 bases between. The CDR3 has 14 amino acids. Per germline, CDR1 SGDLS and CDR2 YYNGEE. The whole variable domain, remainder taken from reference TRBV9 and TRBJ2-5, is DSGVTQTPKHLITATGQRVTLRCSPRSGDLSVYWYQQSLDQGLQFLIQYYNGEERAKGNILERFSAQQFPDLHSELNLSSLELGDSALYFCASSLRGRGETQYFGPGTRLLVL.

This clone has only a few counts. This chain uses TRBV19 with TRBJ1-5; 8 nucleotides agree with TRBD1. Trimming cost V 7 bases and J 8 bases; bases outside gene matches: 4. The CDR3 extends over 12 amino acids. In germline, CDR1 is LNHDA, CDR2 SQIVND (reference sequence). In nucleotides, the CDR3 is TGTGCCAGTAATGACAGGGGAGAGCCCCAGCATTTT. It translates to CASNDRGEPQHF.

This clone was counted a single time. The rearrangement links TRBV28 to TRBJ1-2, with D hard to call. Germline values: CDR1 MDHEN, CDR2 SYDVKM. The CDR3 covers 13 residues. V lost 1 base and J 9 bases, leaving 12 bases between the germline ends. The CDR3 spells CASSLSKRESYTF. In DNA form, the CDR3 reads TGTGCCAGCAGTTTATCTAAGAGGGAGAGCTACACCTTC.

The CDR3 reads CASSLALSSGNTIYF. For the CDR3, the DNA is TGTGCCAGCAGCTTAGCGCTGAGCTCTGGAAACACCATATATTTT. V is TRBV7-2 and J is TRBJ1-3; D is unresolved. There are 15 residues in the CDR3. V was cut by 0 bases and J by 0 bases, with 6 bases left in between. Germline V gene data show CDR1 as SGHTA and CDR2 as FQGNSA. Full variable domain (remainder filled in from reference TRBV7-2 and TRBJ1-3): GAGVSQSPSNKVTEKGKDVELRCDPISGHTALYWYRQSLGQGLEFLIYFQGNSAPDKSGLPSDRFSAERTGGSVSTLTIQRTQQEDSAVYLCASSLALSSGNTIYFGEGSWLTVV.

This chain connects TRBV2 to TRBJ1-6; tentative D call: TRBD1 (5 bases). The CDR3 covers 15 residues. V gave up 1 base and J gave up 10 bases, with 14 bases separating them. Germline CDR1 reads SNHLY; CDR2 reads FYNNEI. CDR3 region: CASSEGPGLLSPLHF. CDR3 nucleotides: TGTGCCAGCAGTGAAGGTCCAGGGTTGTTGTCACCCCTCCACTTT.

The chain uses TRBV7-2 and TRBJ2-2; 9 bases agree with TRBD2. This CDR3 region has 17 residues. Trimming at V came to 1 base and at J to 8 bases, leaving 11 bases not matched to a gene. Looked up from germline, CDR1 is SGHTA and CDR2 is FQGNSA. The CDR3, as DNA: TGTGCCAGCAGCTTAGGTGTGGTAGCGGGAGTAGCGGGGGAGCTGTTTTTT. Protein: CASSLGVVAGVAGELFF. Variable domain in full (rest from reference TRBV7-2 and TRBJ2-2): GAGVSQSPSNKVTEKGKDVELRCDPISGHTALYWYRQSLGQGLEFLIYFQGNSAPDKSGLPSDRFSAERTGGSVSTLTIQRTQQEDSAVYLCASSLGVVAGVAGELFFGEGSRLTVL.

This clone was seen a handful of times. The chain has TRBV2 and TRBJ2-5, with D maybe TRBD1 (5 bases). Germline values: CDR1 SNHLY, CDR2 FYNNEI. This CDR3 has 13 residues. V was cut by 7 bases and J by 0 bases, with 9 bases left in between. The CDR3 DNA reads TGTGCCAGCACCCGACAGAACCAAGAGACCCAGTACTTC. Translation gives CASTRQNQETQYF.

The J gene is TRBJ2-7, the V gene TRBV7-9, with TRBD1 matching over 10 bases. The CDR3 totals 16 residues. V shed 4 bases and J 5 bases; nucleotides not matched to a gene: 11. Germline V CDR1 and CDR2: SEHNR, FQNEAQ (reference sequence). The CDR3 spells CASSWTPGQGIHEQYF. The CDR3 nucleotides read TGTGCCAGCAGCTGGACTCCGGGACAGGGGATACACGAGCAGTACTTC.

J is TRBJ1-2 and V is TRBV7-8; the D gene is possibly TRBD1 (5 bases). The CDR3 is 13 amino acids. Germline V gene lookup returns CDR1 SGHVS and CDR2 FQNEAQ. Trimming shortened V by 4 bases and J by 3 bases, and 9 bases separated the two germline ends. CDR3 coding DNA: TGTGCCAGCAGCTATGGGACTGACTATGGCTACACCTTC. Translation gives CASSYGTDYGYTF.

The chain employs TRBV19 and TRBJ1-5; TRBD1 matches 12 bases. Germline CDR1 is LNHDA and CDR2 is SQIVND (reference sequence). The length of the CDR3 is 16 residues. V was clipped by 3 bases and J by 6 bases; unmatched bases: 6. CDR3 region: CASSILPGQGAQPQHF. The CDR3 DNA reads TGTGCCAGTAGTATTCTTCCGGGACAGGGGGCTCAGCCCCAGCATTTT.

The chain is built from TRBV7-9 and TRBJ1-1; no clear D gene. V was cut by 5 bases and J by 3 bases, with 13 bases left in between. Germline-derived CDR1 and CDR2 are SEHNR and FQNEAQ (reference sequence). This CDR3 has 14 residues. CDR3 in amino acids: CASSTPGTDTEAFF. The CDR3 DNA sequence: TGTGCCAGCAGCACCCCCGGTACGGACACTGAAGCTTTCTTT.

This clone was seen a few times. The rearrangement joins TRBV3-1 (or the pseudogene TRBV3-2) to TRBJ2-5; 14 bases fit TRBD2. V lost 7 bases and J lost 0; bases outside the gene matches: 10. CDR3 length: 18 amino acids. Germline V gives CDR1 LGHDT, CDR2 YNNKEL (reference sequence). The CDR3 loop is CASTPGRLAGGYQETQYF. As DNA, the CDR3 is TGTGCCAGCACCCCCGGGAGACTAGCGGGAGGGTACCAAGAGACCCAGTACTTC.

This clone has just a few counts. The rearrangement uses TRBV3-1 (or the pseudogene TRBV3-2) and TRBJ2-5; tentative D call: TRBD2 (5 bases). V dropped 1 base and J dropped 2 bases, with 14 bases sitting between them. This CDR3 has 16 amino acids. Germline CDR1 reads LGHDT; CDR2 reads YNNKEL (reference sequence). CDR3 loop: CASSQALVREQETQYF. The CDR3 DNA is TGTGCCAGCAGCCAAGCCCTCGTTCGGGAACAAGAGACCCAGTACTTC.

The V call is TRBV6-5, the J call TRBJ1-4, with D possibly TRBD1 on 6 matching bases. Germline assignment: CDR1 MNHEY and CDR2 SVGAGI. Trimming removed 4 bases at V and 0 bases at J, with 6 bases between. This CDR3 contains 14 residues. In DNA form, the CDR3 reads TGTGCCAGCAGTTGGGGGCCAACTAATGAAAAACTGTTTTTT. Its translation: CASSWGPTNEKLFF.

V is TRBV19 and J is TRBJ1-2, with a tentative D call TRBD1 (5 bases). The V gene lost 7 bases and the J gene lost 3 bases, with 15 bases spanning the gap. The CDR3 has 14 amino acids. CDR1 and CDR2 from the germline V gene are LNHDA and SQIVND (reference sequence). The CDR3 spells CASTKKGKDYGYTF. CDR3 bases: TGTGCCAGTACTAAGAAGGGGAAGGACTATGGCTACACCTTC.

The chain couples TRBV24-1 to TRBJ1-1; D uncertain. V dropped 5 bases and J dropped 1 base, with 7 bases sitting between them. Germline V lookup: CDR1 KGHDR, CDR2 SFDVKD. There are 13 residues in the CDR3. CDR3 nucleotide sequence: TGTGCCACCAGTGTTGCAGAGAACACTGAAGCTTTCTTT. It yields the protein CATSVAENTEAFF.

By sample share, this clone is medium-sized (0.01 to 0.1%). V gene TRBV11-3 combines with J gene TRBJ2-5; 7 bases line up with TRBD1. The CDR3 extends over 13 amino acids. V was clipped by 5 bases and J by 2 bases; unmatched bases: 2. Germline V gives CDR1 SGHNT, CDR2 YENEEA. The CDR3 spells CASSRGQQETQYF. The CDR3 region has the DNA TGTGCCAGCAGCCGGGGACAGCAAGAGACCCAGTACTTC.

The chain uses TRBV5-5 and TRBJ1-6; D is ambiguous. Trimming cost V 0 bases and J 6 bases, with 10 bases left between them. This CDR3 spans 15 amino acids. Germline CDR1 SGHKS, CDR2 YYEKEE (reference sequence). CDR3 sequence: CASSLDGNSNSPLHF. The CDR3 DNA follows: TGTGCCAGCAGCTTGGACGGGAACTCTAATTCACCCCTCCACTTT.

The rearrangement links TRBV6-5 to TRBJ1-1; D is perhaps TRBD1 (6 bases). The CDR3 length is 13 residues. V lost 6 bases, J lost 5 bases, and 13 bases lay in between. Germline assignment: CDR1 MNHEY and CDR2 SVGAGI. CDR3: CASRRQVGTEAFF. The CDR3, as DNA: TGTGCCAGCAGAAGACAGGTAGGGACTGAAGCTTTCTTT.